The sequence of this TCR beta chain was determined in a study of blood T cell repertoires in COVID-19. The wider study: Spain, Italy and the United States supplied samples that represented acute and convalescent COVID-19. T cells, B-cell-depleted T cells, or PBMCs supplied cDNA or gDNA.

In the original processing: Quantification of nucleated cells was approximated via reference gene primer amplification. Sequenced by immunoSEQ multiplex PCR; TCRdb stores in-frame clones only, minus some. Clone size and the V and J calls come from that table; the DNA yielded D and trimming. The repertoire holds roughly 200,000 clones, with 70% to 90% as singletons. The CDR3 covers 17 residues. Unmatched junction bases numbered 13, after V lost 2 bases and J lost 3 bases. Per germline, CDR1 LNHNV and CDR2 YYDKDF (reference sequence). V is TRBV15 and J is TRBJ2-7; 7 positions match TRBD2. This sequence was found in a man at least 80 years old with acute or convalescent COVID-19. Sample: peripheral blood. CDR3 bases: TGTGCCACCAGCAGACCCGGAGCCGGGGGGACCATCTACGAGCAGTACTTC. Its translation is CATSRPGAGGTIYEQYF.